The 12 T cell receptor beta chains listed next were all sequenced from one sample in a study of vaccination and CD4 T cells after COVID-19. As for treatment: approximately 10-day PBMC culture with coronavirus spike peptide pools or control peptides (ViraFEST assay). The assay that was used to sequence DNA from cultured CD4+ T cells was the Oncomine TCR Beta short-read assay. TCRdb passed the PCR reads through MiXCR, listing each CDR3 protein once. The sample shows about 5,300 distinct CDR3 sequences, 25% of them seen only once. No cognate antigen is known for these TCRs. This sample comprised CD4+ T cells from blood, cultured in vitro, obtained after SARS-CoV-2 vaccination. These receptors were collected from a human donor who had recovered from COVID-19.

In its sample, this clonotype was seen a few times. V usage is TRBV6-2 or TRBV6-3 and J usage is TRBJ1-2, with D unresolved. V was cut by 6 bases and J by 3 bases, with 8 bases left in between. CDR1 is MNHEY and CDR2 is SVGEGT in the germline V gene. This CDR3 spans 12 amino acids. CDR3 sequence reads: CASRAQHYGYTF. CDR3 DNA: TGTGCCAGCAGAGCGCAGCACTATGGCTACACCTTC.

The rearrangement joins TRBV20-1 to TRBJ2-7; 9 nucleotides match TRBD2. The CDR3 spans 14 residues. Per germline, CDR1 DFQATT and CDR2 SNEGSKA (reference sequence). The V gene end was trimmed by 0 bases and the J gene end by 2 bases; junction bases not matched to a gene: 2. The CDR3 loop reads CSAREGGRAYEQYF. CDR3 nucleotides: TGCAGTGCTAGAGAGGGCGGGAGGGCCTACGAGCAGTACTTC.

By proportion, this clonotype is medium-sized. V and J are TRBV7-2 and TRBJ2-5; 9 nucleotides align to TRBD1. There are 18 residues in the CDR3. Trimming took 5 bases from V and 5 from J; bases not matched to a gene: 18. Germline values: CDR1 SGHTA, CDR2 FQGNSA. CDR3 amino acids: CASSTQPRTGARWETQYF. As DNA, the CDR3 is TGTGCCAGCAGCACACAGCCGAGGACAGGGGCACGCTGGGAGACCCAGTACTTC.

The J gene is TRBJ2-7, the V gene TRBV6-1; 9 bases match TRBD2. This CDR3 has 15 residues. Per germline, CDR1 MNHNS and CDR2 SASEGT. The V and J ends lost 10 bases and 6 bases, in that order; junction bases with no gene match: 16. Here the CDR3 reads CATYPHQPAGGEQYF. CDR3 DNA: TGTGCCACCTACCCCCACCAGCCAGCGGGAGGCGAGCAGTACTTC.

By frequency in the sample, this clonotype is medium-sized (0.01 to 0.1%). The chain employs TRBV7-9 and TRBJ1-2, with D maybe TRBD1 (6 bases). CDR3 size: 13 residues. Per germline, CDR1 SEHNR and CDR2 FQNEAQ (reference sequence). The ends were cut back, 5 bases at V and 0 bases at J, with 7 bases in the middle. The CDR3 is CASSRTANYGYTF. In DNA, the CDR3 is TGTGCCAGCAGCAGGACAGCTAACTATGGCTACACCTTC.

This rearrangement joins TRBV20-1 to TRBJ1-1, with unresolved D. The V gene's germline CDR1 is DFQATT and CDR2 SNEGSKA (reference sequence). The CDR3 sequence is 12 residues long. Trimming stripped 3 bases from V and 6 bases from J, with 11 bases between. The CDR3 sequence is CSARRRGSEAFF. The CDR3 bases are TGCAGTGCTAGGCGCCGGGGTTCTGAAGCTTTCTTT.

This rearrangement joins TRBV20-1 to TRBJ1-5; D is ambiguous. CDR3 length equals 15 residues. Per germline, CDR1 DFQATT and CDR2 SNEGSKA (reference sequence). Deletions cut 0 bases from V and 1 base from J, with 10 bases between. The CDR3 DNA reads as TGCAGTGCTAGAGATTTTCTGACAAGCAATCAGCCCCAGCATTTT. It codes for CSARDFLTSNQPQHF.

By share, this clonotype ranks as medium-sized. This chain joins TRBV27 and TRBJ1-2, with 7 nucleotides matching TRBD1. Germline-derived CDR1 and CDR2 are MNHEY and SMNVEV (reference sequence). CDR3 size: 13 residues. The J segment lost 4 bases and the V segment lost 5 bases, leaving 4 bases of the junction unmatched. The CDR3: CASSRAGGYGYTF. The CDR3 DNA sequence: TGTGCCAGCAGTCGGGCAGGGGGCTATGGCTACACCTTC.

The genes are TRBV7-3 and TRBJ2-1; D is unclear. Germline V gives CDR1 SGHTA, CDR2 FQGTGA. The CDR3 is 13 residues long. Deletions cut 8 bases from V and 5 bases from J, with 13 bases between. The CDR3 DNA reads TGTGCCAGCTCCTTTGGGGTAAACAATGAGCAGTTCTTC. As protein: CASSFGVNNEQFF. Full variable domain (remainder filled in from reference TRBV7-3 and TRBJ2-1): GAGVSQTPSNKVTEKGKYVELRCDPISGHTALYWYRQSLGQGPEFLIYFQGTGAADDSGLPNDRFFAVRPEGSVSTLKIQRTERGDSAVYLCASSFGVNNEQFFGPGTRLTVL.

The gene calls are TRBV28 and TRBJ1-5; D is perhaps TRBD1 (5 bases). CDR3 length: 17 amino acids. In germline, CDR1 is MDHEN, CDR2 SYDVKM. V lost 4 bases and J 1 base, leaving 17 bases between the germline ends. The CDR3 here is CASSSPGQWGSNQPQHF. The CDR3 DNA follows: TGTGCCAGCAGTTCTCCTGGACAATGGGGGAGCAATCAGCCCCAGCATTTT. The full variable domain, rest sourced from reference TRBV28 and TRBJ1-5, is DVKVTQSSRYLVKRTGEKVFLECVQDMDHENMFWYRQDPGLGLRLIYFSYDVKMKEKGDIPEGYSVSREKKERFSLILESASTNQTSMYLCASSSPGQWGSNQPQHFGDGTRLSIL.

The J gene is TRBJ2-3, the V gene TRBV7-2, with 7 bases matching TRBD2. The V gene's germline CDR1 is SGHTA and CDR2 FQGNSA. The trim removed 4 bases at V and 0 bases at J, leaving 4 bases unmatched. CDR3 size: 15 residues. The CDR3 DNA reads as TGTGCCAGCAGCTATAGCGGGCCTAGCACAGATACGCAGTATTTT. It translates to CASSYSGPSTDTQYF.

This clonotype is medium-sized. The chain employs TRBV20-1 and TRBJ2-7; D uncertain. The CDR3 has 11 amino acids. V lost 1 base and J 3 bases, leaving 4 bases between the germline ends. CDR1 DFQATT and CDR2 SNEGSKA come from the germline V gene (reference sequence). The CDR3 loop is CSARGFYEQYF. CDR3 nucleotides: TGCAGTGCTAGAGGCTTCTACGAGCAGTACTTC.